The 13 T cell receptor beta chains reported below all come from one sample, sequenced in a study of shared clonotypes between healthy human individuals (dated by TCRdb to the early 2020s). The protocol used for the library was the immunoSEQ multiplex PCR assay. Imported from immuneACCESS, the table was reduced by TCRdb to in-frame sequences with V and J called. These copies leave out some clones; in studies compared against another copy, an unresolved V gene accounts for under half, and the cause of the remainder is not known. The sample table holds approximately 2.5 million clones, of which 93% were seen once. The ten largest clones take up 0.35% to 0.45% of the sample. Sequencing input: naive CD4+ T cells from PBMCs. The meaning of the sample's cell subset or site label: CD45RA+ positively selected. These TCRs come from a man aged 18 to 30 in good health. Some clones in this sample may be carry-over from other donors' samples.

The chain uses TRBV5-1 and TRBJ1-1; 7 bases map to TRBD1. Per the germline V gene, CDR1 is SGHRS and CDR2 is YFSETQ. The junction had 21 bases not matched to a gene; V was cut back by 6 bases and J by 10 bases. The CDR3 runs to 16 residues. CDR3 sequence: CASTHEAGGILGRAFF. For the CDR3, the DNA is TGCGCCAGCACCCACGAGGCAGGGGGAATACTAGGGAGAGCTTTCTTT.

This clone was detected only once. The chain employs TRBV7-9 and TRBJ2-5; 13 bases map to TRBD2. The germline gives CDR1 SEHNR, CDR2 FQNEAQ (reference sequence). There are 16 residues in the CDR3. Trimming at V came to 5 bases and at J to 4 bases, leaving 7 bases not matched to a gene. The CDR3 nucleotides read TGTGCCAGCAGCCCCCGACTAGCGGGAGGACGAGAGACCCAGTACTTC. Translating gives CASSPRLAGGRETQYF.

The chain uses TRBV29-1 and TRBJ2-3, with a possible D match to TRBD2 (6 bases). Germline V CDR1 and CDR2: SQVTM, ANQGSEA. V was trimmed by 6 bases and J by 2 bases, leaving 15 bases between them. CDR3 size: 14 residues. Written as DNA, the CDR3 is TGCAGCGTCGCTACCGGGACTTACACAGATACGCAGTATTTT. It codes for CSVATGTYTDTQYF.

The CDR3 sequence is CASSFSSTPDSSGNTIYF. The CDR3 DNA sequence: TGTGCCAGCAGCTTTTCGTCGACGCCTGATTCTTCTGGAAACACCATATATTTT. This chain uses TRBV5-4 with TRBJ1-3, with D hard to call. The V gene's germline CDR1 is SGHNT and CDR2 YYREEE (reference sequence). This CDR3 is 18 amino acids long. Trimming took 2 bases from V and 1 from J, leaving 19 bases between them.

The V call is TRBV11-2, the J call TRBJ2-3; a possible D gene is TRBD2 (6 bases). Looked up from germline, CDR1 is SGHAT and CDR2 is FQNNGV. V was pared by 6 bases and J by 6 bases, with 13 bases between. The CDR3 runs to 13 residues. The CDR3 here is CASSPSGSDTQYF. As DNA, the CDR3 is TGTGCCAGCAGTCCCAGCGGGTCGGATACGCAGTATTTT.

The chain recombines TRBV5-4 with TRBJ1-2, with a weak D call TRBD1 (6 bases). Germline V gene lookup returns CDR1 SGHNT and CDR2 YYREEE (reference sequence). The CDR3 extends over 15 amino acids. V was shortened by 4 bases and J by 2 bases, with 15 bases between the two germline ends. CDR3 sequence: CASSLRTEPNYGYTF. The CDR3 DNA is TGTGCCAGCAGCCTTCGGACAGAACCGAACTATGGCTACACCTTC. Variable domain in full (rest from reference TRBV5-4 and TRBJ1-2): ETGVTQSPTHLIKTRGQQVTLRCSSQSGHNTVSWYQQALGQGPQFIFQYYREEENGRGNFPPRFSGLQFPNYSSELNVNALELDDSALYLCASSLRTEPNYGYTFGSGTRLTVV.

On this clone: At the DNA level, this CDR3 is encoded by other sequences in the same sample as well. J is TRBJ2-3 and V is TRBV20-1; no definite D call. This CDR3 has 11 residues. Germline loops: CDR1 DFQATT, CDR2 SNEGSKA (reference sequence). Trimming stripped 5 bases from V and 0 bases from J, with 3 bases between. This CDR3 is CSAGSTDTQYF. The CDR3 DNA reads as TGCAGTGCTGGAAGCACAGATACGCAGTATTTT.

CDR3 nucleotides: TGTGCCAGTCCTAAGATCAGGGGGGTAGGGGCCAACGTCCTGACTTTC. Translation gives CASPKIRGVGANVLTF. The chain is built from TRBV19 and TRBJ2-6; possibly TRBD1 for D (7 bases). This CDR3 is built from 16 residues. The germline V gene has CDR1 LNHDA and CDR2 SQIVND (reference sequence). V lost 8 bases, J lost 4 bases, and 18 bases lay in between.

This chain uses TRBV7-2 with TRBJ1-5; 9 bases match TRBD1. The germline V gene has CDR1 SGHTA and CDR2 FQGNSA. The V gene end was trimmed by 5 bases and the J gene end by 5 bases; junction bases not matched to a gene: 4. This CDR3 is built from 14 residues. In nucleotides, the CDR3 is TGTGCCAGCAGCCAAACAGGGGGCGATCAGCCCCAGCATTTT. Amino acid sequence: CASSQTGGDQPQHF.

V and J are TRBV28 and TRBJ2-2; 7 nucleotides line up with TRBD2. Germline V CDR1 and CDR2: MDHEN, SYDVKM. Trimming at V came to 4 bases and at J to 3 bases, leaving 8 bases not matched to a gene. The CDR3 runs 16 residues. The CDR3 here is CASSSPREEDTGELFF. In DNA form, the CDR3 reads TGTGCCAGCAGTTCACCCCGGGAGGAGGACACCGGGGAGCTGTTTTTT.

This chain joins TRBV7-9 and TRBJ2-7; D not certain. V shed 4 bases and J shed 0 bases, with 7 bases lying between them. This CDR3 is built from 13 residues. Germline CDR1 is SEHNR and CDR2 is FQNEAQ (reference sequence). The CDR3 bases are TGTGCCAGCAGCTCCGTGCCCTCCTACGAGCAGTACTTC. It encodes CASSSVPSYEQYF.

The genes are TRBV25-1 and TRBJ1-5, with TRBD1 as a possible D gene (6 bases). Germline V gene lookup returns CDR1 MGHDK and CDR2 SYGVNS. V lost 6 bases and J lost 2, with 17 bases in between. The CDR3 loop spans 16 amino acids. The CDR3 region is CASSPRGRGRNQPQHF. In DNA, the CDR3 is TGTGCCAGCAGCCCAAGGGGCAGGGGCCGCAATCAGCCCCAGCATTTT.

The chain links TRBV4-3 to TRBJ2-2; a possible D gene is TRBD2 (5 bases). Germline assignment: CDR1 LGHNA and CDR2 YSLEER. There are 14 residues in the CDR3. Trimming pared 5 bases from V and 0 bases from J, leaving 7 bases between. The CDR3 here is CASSTRPNTGELFF. The CDR3 DNA sequence: TGCGCCAGCAGCACTAGGCCGAACACCGGGGAGCTGTTTTTT.